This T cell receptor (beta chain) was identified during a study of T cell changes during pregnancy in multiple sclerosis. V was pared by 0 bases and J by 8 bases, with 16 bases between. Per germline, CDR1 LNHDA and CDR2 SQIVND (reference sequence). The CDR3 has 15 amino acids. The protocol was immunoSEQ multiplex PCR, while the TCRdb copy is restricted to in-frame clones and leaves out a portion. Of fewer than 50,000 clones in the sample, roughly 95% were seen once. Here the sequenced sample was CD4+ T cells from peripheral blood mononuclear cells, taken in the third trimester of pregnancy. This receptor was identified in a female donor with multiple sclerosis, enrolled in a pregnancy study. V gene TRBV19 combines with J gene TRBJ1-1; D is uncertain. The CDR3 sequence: CASSIDPTSPPEAFF. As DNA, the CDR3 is TGTGCCAGTAGTATAGATCCGACATCTCCCCCCGAAGCTTTCTTT.